These T cell receptor beta chains were read from a single sample in a study of early T cells in non-severe SARS-CoV-2 infection. TCRdb passed the 5' RACE reads through MiXCR, listing each CDR3 protein once. This table holds under 85,000 distinct CDR3 sequences, around 13% found once. Input material: whole blood. Every receptor here comes from an adult who was a healthcare worker with PCR-confirmed SARS-CoV-2 infection or an uninfected control (not recorded which). Both conserved end residues are part of each CDR3. D genes are given only for firm matches. Clone size, where shown, is once, few, many, or a class for clones that have expanded.

DNA,CDR3,D,J,V,size
TGCGCCAGCAGCCGGGGACAGGGGGAACGCTACGAGCAGTACTTC,CASSRGQGERYEQYF,TRBD1,TRBJ2-7,TRBV4-3,-
TGTGCCAGCTCACAGGGACTGAACTACGAGCAGTACTTC,CASSQGLNYEQYF,-,TRBJ2-7,TRBV18,many
TGTGCCATCAGGGAACCCACAGGGAGCGGTGAAGCTTTCTTT,CAIREPTGSGEAFF,-,TRBJ1-1,TRBV10-3,few
TGTGCCAGTAGTACCCCATACAATGAGCAGTTCTTC,CASSTPYNEQFF,-,TRBJ2-1,TRBV19,many
TGCAGCGCAGCCGTTGGTGGGGAAGATACGCAGTATTTT,CSAAVGGEDTQYF,-,TRBJ2-3,TRBV29-1,-
TGCAGTGCTCGTCTGAAGTATAGTTACGAGCAGTACTTC,CSARLKYSYEQYF,-,TRBJ2-7,TRBV20-1,many
TGCGCCAGCCGTCCGGGACCCGGAACTAATGAGCAGTTCTTC,CASRPGPGTNEQFF,-,TRBJ2-1,TRBV10-2,-
TGTGCCAGCAGTTACAGGGTGATGAACACTGAAGCTTTCTTT,CASSYRVMNTEAFF,-,TRBJ1-1,TRBV6-5,-
TGTGCCAGCTCACAGGCGGGGTCCCAAGCTTTCTTT,CASSQAGSQAFF,-,TRBJ1-1,TRBV18,many
TGTGCCAGCAGCTCCTACGGCGGGGGGCTCGCAGATACGCAGTATTTT,CASSSYGGGLADTQYF,TRBD2,TRBJ2-3,TRBV7-2,many
TGTGCCAGCAGCTTGGGAATGAACACTGAAGCTTTCTTT,CASSLGMNTEAFF,-,TRBJ1-1,TRBV7-2,-
TGCAGTGCTAGAGAAGTTACAGGGGGACACACAGATACGCAGTATTTT,CSAREVTGGHTDTQYF,TRBD1,TRBJ2-3,TRBV20-1,many
TGTGCCAGCAGCCTTGGGTCCTACAATGAGCAGTTCTTC,CASSLGSYNEQFF,-,TRBJ2-1,TRBV7-8,-
TGTGCCAGCACCCTAGGGCGCAACGAGCAGTACTTC,CASTLGRNEQYF,-,TRBJ2-7,TRBV28,few
TGTGCCAGCGGGGCTGACTTCACAGATACGCAGTATTTT,CASGADFTDTQYF,-,TRBJ2-3,TRBV2,many
TGTGCCAGTGGAAGCGGGGAGCTGTTTTTT,CASGSGELFF,-,TRBJ2-2,TRBV9,few
TGTGCCAGCAGAAGGGGGGGGAACACTGAAGCTTTCTTT,CASRRGGNTEAFF,-,TRBJ1-1,TRBV12-3/TRBV12-4,many
TGTGCCACATGGGCAGAGTACAATGAGCAGTTCTTC,CATWAEYNEQFF,-,TRBJ2-1,TRBV28,many
-,CASGGLPGSCFF,-,TRBJ2-2,TRBV21-1,many
TGTGCCAGCAGTCTGACGGAGACCCAGTACTTC,CASSLTETQYF,-,TRBJ2-5,TRBV2,-
TGTGCCAGCAGTTTATCAGGGGCCGGGGAGCTGTTTTTT,CASSLSGAGELFF,-,TRBJ2-2,TRBV27,-
TGTGCCAGCAGTTACTTCGGATCGGGACCCTACGAGCAGTACTTC,CASSYFGSGPYEQYF,-,TRBJ2-7,TRBV6-2/TRBV6-3,few
TGTGCCAGCTCACCTTACGCCAAAGAGACCCAGTACTTC,CASSPYAKETQYF,-,TRBJ2-5,TRBV18,many
TGTGCCAGCAGCCAGCGGGTGGCGGGAGGGCCCAATGAGCAGTTCTTC,CASSQRVAGGPNEQFF,TRBD2,TRBJ2-1,TRBV5-5,many
TGTGCCAGCAGCGCCGAAAACGGGCCCTACGAGCAGTACTTC,CASSAENGPYEQYF,-,TRBJ2-7,TRBV9,few
TGTGCCAGTAAGGTGACAGCCACAGATACGCAGTATTTT,CASKVTATDTQYF,-,TRBJ2-3,TRBV19,many
TGCAGTGCTAGAGAGGGGGCCGAGCAGTACTTC,CSAREGAEQYF,-,TRBJ2-7,TRBV20-1,many
TGTGCCAGCAGCCCACACCGACGGACCTCTGGGGCCAACGTCCTGACTTTC,CASSPHRRTSGANVLTF,-,TRBJ2-6,TRBV14,few
TGTGCCAGCAGCTCCCTAGAGGGCTGGGAGGAGACCCAGTACTTC,CASSSLEGWEETQYF,-,TRBJ2-5,TRBV7-9,-
TGTGCCAGCAGCTTTCAACAGGGGGAAGGCAATCAGCCCCAGCATTTT,CASSFQQGEGNQPQHF,TRBD1,TRBJ1-5,TRBV6-1,few
TGCAGTGCTAGTGACTCAGGGATGGATCAGCCCCAGCATTTT,CSASDSGMDQPQHF,-,TRBJ1-5,TRBV20-1,many
TGTGCCAGCAGTTTAGGATTAGGGGACAAGTATGGCTACACCTTC,CASSLGLGDKYGYTF,-,TRBJ1-2,TRBV6-5,-
TGCAGTGCTAGAGGACTGGGACTTCCAACCTACGAGCAGTACTTC,CSARGLGLPTYEQYF,-,TRBJ2-7,TRBV20-1,-
TGTGCCAGCAGTGACCGTCAGGGAGTCTACTATGGCTACACCTTC,CASSDRQGVYYGYTF,-,TRBJ1-2,TRBV2,-
TGTGCCGCAGCGGTAGCGGGAGGCGCTGAGCAGTTCTTC,CAAAVAGGAEQFF,TRBD2,TRBJ2-1,TRBV6-5,-
TGTGCCAGCTCACGGATGACGAACACTGAAGCTTTCTTT,CASSRMTNTEAFF,-,TRBJ1-1,TRBV18,-
TGTGCCAGCAGCCAAGGGACTCAACAGACCCAGTACTTC,CASSQGTQQTQYF,-,TRBJ2-5,TRBV7-8,-
TGTGCCAGCAGCTTATTAGGAGTACGTGAGCAGTACTTC,CASSLLGVREQYF,-,TRBJ2-7,TRBV7-2,few
TGTGCCAGCAGTTTACGACCCCACGCTGGCTACACCTTC,CASSLRPHAGYTF,-,TRBJ1-2,TRBV27,many
TGTGCCAGCAGCCAGGGACAGGGGGCTAGAGGCTACACCTTC,CASSQGQGARGYTF,TRBD1,TRBJ1-2,TRBV5-4,few
TGCAGTGCTCCCCCCCAAAGTGGGGCCAACGTCCTGACTTTC,CSAPPQSGANVLTF,-,TRBJ2-6,TRBV20-1,many
TGCAGTGCTAGGGACAGGGTTACTGAAGCTTTCTTT,CSARDRVTEAFF,TRBD1,TRBJ1-1,TRBV20-1,-
TGTGCCAGCAGTTATGGACAGGGAGTCAACGAGCAGTACTTC,CASSYGQGVNEQYF,TRBD1,TRBJ2-7,TRBV6-5,-
TGTGCCAGCAGTCGGACCCGGGGTGAGCAGTTCTTC,CASSRTRGEQFF,-,TRBJ2-1,TRBV6-5,many
TGTGCCAGCAGTGAAGAGAAGTATGGCACTGAAGCTTTCTTT,CASSEEKYGTEAFF,-,TRBJ1-1,TRBV2,many
TGCAGCCACAGGGACAGCTCCTACGAGCAGTACTTC,CSHRDSSYEQYF,TRBD1,TRBJ2-7,TRBV29-1,many
TGTGCCAGCAGTTATATCCGGGGGGGCTACGAGCAGTACTTC,CASSYIRGGYEQYF,TRBD2,TRBJ2-7,TRBV6-5,many